One T cell receptor beta chain is described in this entry. Its antigen remains unidentified. Looked up from germline, CDR1 is LNHDA and CDR2 is SQIVND (reference sequence). This CDR3 spans 14 amino acids. Unmatched junction bases numbered 7, after V lost 6 bases and J lost 8 bases. The sample originates from a study of OX40 agonist ivuxolimab in advanced cancers. Study-wide findings and caveats: Low levels of normalized T-cell clonal expansion also appeared in some nonresponders.

TCRdb's table, derived via immunoSEQ multiplex PCR, lists solely in-frame clones and lacks some. The data show about 69,000 clones, roughly 87% seen once. This receptor was taken from an adult with an advanced solid tumor such as melanoma, head and neck, liver or kidney cancer. The sample consisted of CD4+ or CD8+ T cells sorted from blood, taken in a trial of the OX40 agonist ivuxolimab. This chain links TRBV19 with TRBJ1-4, with 9 bases lining up with TRBD1. CDR3 sequence reads: CASRTGTGNEKLFF. In DNA form, the CDR3 reads TGTGCCAGTAGGACCGGGACAGGGAACGAAAAACTGTTTTTT.